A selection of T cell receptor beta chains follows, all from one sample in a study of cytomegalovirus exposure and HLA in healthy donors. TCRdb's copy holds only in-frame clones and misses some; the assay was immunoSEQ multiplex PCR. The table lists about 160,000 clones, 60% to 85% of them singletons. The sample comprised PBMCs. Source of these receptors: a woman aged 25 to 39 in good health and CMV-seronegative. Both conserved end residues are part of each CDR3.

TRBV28,CASKGTPQETQYF
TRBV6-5,CASRTPGGIGELFF
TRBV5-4,CASSLDAGTYEQYF
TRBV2,CALGHQIGQYF
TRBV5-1,CASSLTGSETQYF
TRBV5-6,CASSSFTRGSTDTQYF
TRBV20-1,CSAPTRYEQFF
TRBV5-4,CASSSGLAGTDTQYF
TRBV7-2,CASSYIGGGYTF
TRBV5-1,CASSLVLSGETQYF
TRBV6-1,CASSAPEGGDTQYF
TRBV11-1,CASSLTHGQPQHF
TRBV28,CASSFLDRVNQPQHF
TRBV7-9,CASSNTGTGNTIYF
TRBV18,CASSPQGGVNTEAFF
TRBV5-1,CASSLQGTYEQYF
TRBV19,CASSIGADYSNQPQHF
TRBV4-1,CASSQEDFRETQYF
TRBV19,CASSIVFRGSEQYF
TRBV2,CASSGTPDRGNQPQHF
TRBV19,CASSPGLGWTGELFF
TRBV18,CASSPNRVGYEQYF
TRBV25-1,CASRDIGEQFF
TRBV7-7,CASRQPPDTQYF
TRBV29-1,CSVEGESSGANVLTF
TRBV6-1,CASSDRDYGYTF
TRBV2,CASRLLSGGALDTQYF
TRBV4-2,CASSQETGNGQPQHF
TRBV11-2,CASSRGEIGNQPQHF
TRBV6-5,CATRGQGASQPQHF
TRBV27,CASTIWRPPSGANVLTF
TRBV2,CASSLKLAGFTDTQYF
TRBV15,CATSRGRGLVYGYTF
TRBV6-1,CTSSEGGGTEAFF